The rows below give T cell receptor beta chains drawn from one sample of a study of cytomegalovirus exposure and HLA in healthy donors. Only in-frame clones appear in the TCRdb table, and some are missing; sequencing was by immunoSEQ multiplex PCR. The repertoire holds 120,000 or so clones, with approximately 79% as singletons. The sequenced sample was PBMCs. These receptors originate from a young man in good health and CMV-seronegative. Both conserved end residues are part of each CDR3. The D gene is left open where the match is weak. The size entry is marked missing in some rows and otherwise reads once, few, many or a size class.

V	size	J	D	CDR3	DNA
TRBV30	.	TRBJ2-5	TRBD1	CAWRPSDRVQETQYF	TGTGCCTGGAGGCCGTCCGACAGGGTACAAGAGACCCAGTACTTC
TRBV5-1	.	TRBJ1-1	.	CASSVRGRNTEAFF	TGCGCCAGCAGCGTCAGGGGTAGGAACACTGAAGCTTTCTTT
TRBV19	.	TRBJ2-7	.	CASSLDRWSYEQYF	TGTGCCAGTAGTTTGGACAGATGGTCCTACGAGCAGTACTTC
TRBV29-1	.	TRBJ1-2	TRBD1	CSVDQGTGGWGYTF	TGCAGCGTTGACCAGGGGACAGGGGGCTGGGGCTACACCTTC
TRBV9	.	TRBJ1-4	TRBD1	CASSVTGTGYANEKLFF	TGTGCCAGCAGCGTAACCGGGACAGGGTACGCTAATGAAAAACTGTTTTTT
TRBV6-4	.	TRBJ2-3	TRBD2	CASSVPTGTSGGDTDTQYF	TGTGCCAGCAGTGTCCCAACCGGGACTAGCGGGGGGGACACAGATACGCAGTATTTT
TRBV2	.	TRBJ2-5	TRBD2	CASVPREGPVETQYF	TGTGCCAGCGTGCCTAGGGAGGGGCCGGTAGAGACCCAGTACTTC
TRBV5-6	once	TRBJ1-2	.	CASSSLQVPGGYTF	TGTGCCAGCAGCTCACTCCAAGTTCCCGGGGGCTACACCTTC
TRBV7-9	.	TRBJ1-4	.	CASSLSEKLFF	TGTGCCAGCAGCCTAAGCGAAAAACTGTTTTTT
TRBV14	.	TRBJ2-7	TRBD2	CASSQVVGGGEQYF	TGTGCCAGCAGCCAAGTTGTCGGGGGGGGAGAGCAGTACTTC
TRBV6-1	.	TRBJ2-5	TRBD1	CASSHDRGRQETQYF	TGTGCCAGCAGCCATGACAGGGGGCGGCAAGAGACCCAGTACTTC
TRBV28	.	TRBJ1-2	.	CASSLWARQSQLDYGYTF	TGTGCCAGCAGTTTATGGGCCCGACAGTCCCAACTGGACTATGGCTACACCTTC
TRBV7-9	.	TRBJ2-5	TRBD1	CSSSGRQGARGETQYF	TGTTCCAGCAGCGGCAGACAGGGGGCCCGGGGGGAGACCCAGTACTTC
TRBV9	.	TRBJ1-5	.	CASSGGGQSNQPQHF	TGTGCCAGCAGCGGAGGCGGACAGTCAAATCAGCCCCAGCATTTT
TRBV4-1	.	TRBJ2-7	TRBD2	CASSHGLAGGLYEQYF	TGCGCCAGCAGCCATGGACTAGCGGGGGGGCTCTACGAGCAGTACTTC
TRBV5-1	few	TRBJ2-7	.	CASRLSSYEQYF	TGCGCCAGCCGCCTTAGCTCCTACGAGCAGTACTTC